This TCR beta chain was documented in a study of T cell responses to AZD1222 COVID-19 vaccine (dated by TCRdb to about 2021). About the full investigation: AZD1222 recipients whose second dose came at about 4 weeks and those whose second dose came at about 12 weeks were combined into one group, since spike-specific TCR depth and breadth did not differ between the two schedules. TCR sequencing was performed for over 230 trial participants, of whom about 200 were given two doses of AZD1222 and around 25 were given two doses of MenACWY control vaccine. Enrollment into the trials was organized by age into subgroups of 18-55, 56-69 and 70-plus years, and those subgroups contained roughly 150, 30 and 60 TCR-sequenced participants, respectively. Overall study outcomes, separate from this receptor: In the small 56-69-year group, the increase in depth fell short of significance, most likely because of low power. After two AZD1222 doses, spike-specific TCR breadth and depth were significantly higher than at day 0 and than in MenACWY recipients. Conclusions about previously exposed vaccinees were limited because only six AZD1222 recipients were SARS-CoV-2 seropositive at baseline. Because no samples from the day 14 peak response were available, repertoires could be characterized only after the peak T cell response. Nearly half of unique spike-specific TCRs reportedly recognized epitopes outside regions mutated in the B.1.351 and B.1.1.7 variants. The whole spike protein was spanned by vaccine-associated CD4 TCRs, and dominant responses were seen in regions 160-218 and 743-854. Most participants were white British and females outnumbered males, and the authors suggested that clonal diversity may have been underestimated.

This specimen's time point label, per the study, means: baseline before first vaccination. Samples from vaccinated people were obtained from the UK trials COV001 and COV002, which included a single-blind randomized controlled phase 2/3 trial of AZD1222 (ChAdOx1 nCoV-19) in healthy adults. Trial participant PBMC samples were collected at day 0 and day 28 after the second dose for TCRbeta chain sequencing. Compared with germline, V lacks 1 base and J lacks 1 base; bases without a gene match: 4. As encoded in the germline V gene, CDR1 is MGHRA while CDR2 is YSYEKL. Reading from cysteine to phenylalanine, the CDR3 counts 16 amino acids. Only CDR3 DNA remains: 48 bases, in frame from the first base. The CDR3 regions of human TCRbeta chains were subjected to immunosequencing. The original methods were these. TCRs in the repertoires were matched against a reference library of SARS-CoV-2-specific TCRs that had been generated with the MIRA antigen-specificity platform. Breadth was defined as the fraction of unique TCRs that were SARS-CoV-2-associated. Depth was defined as the fraction of total T cells that were SARS-CoV-2-associated. Using the MIRA data, each spike-specific TCR was assigned both to the spike region to which the TCR was reactive and to a CD4 or CD8 class. Log10-transformed breadth and depth values were compared by one-way ANOVA with Sidak's multiple comparisons tests. TCRdb provides this immuneACCESS table in a form limited to in-frame rearrangements. Some clones are lacking; in checked studies, under half of them reflect an unresolved V gene, and why the rest are absent is not known. The V and J calls and clone size come from that table; D and trimming were worked out from the DNA. This sample is represented by 100,000 to 120,000 clones; 70% to 90% of them were singletons. Approximately 3.5% of the sample is held by the ten biggest clonotypes.

On this clone: Its binding antigen is unknown. Base qualities are not at hand, and no much larger clone is one base apart.

The rearrangement combines TRBV4-1 with TRBJ2-1; 7 junctional bases match TRBD2. The sequences come from peripheral blood, collected on day 0 of AZD1222 vaccination. The TCR originated in an adult in good health. CDR3 protein: CASSQGGGRSYNEQFF. The DNA sequence follows: TGCGCCAGCAGCCAAGGTGGCGGGAGATCCTACAATGAGCAGTTCTTC.